Sequencing of this T cell receptor (beta chain) was carried out in a study of shared clonotypes between healthy human individuals (TCRdb year 2020). About the full investigation: The cohort comprised two women and a few men aged 18 to 49 years. Each donor's leukapheresis produced roughly between roughly 0.85 and 9.5 billion PBMCs. For each donor, CD4 naive and CD4 memory were each given three plates, CD8 naive was given two plates, and CD8 memory was given one plate. To estimate repertoire size and how much clonotype sharing occurs between individuals, the study deeply sequenced the blood TCR repertoires of five healthy adults. Libraries were prepared and TCR repertoires were sequenced by different laboratories using diverse techniques, in order to increase sequencing depth and limit assay-specific biases.

The germline V gene (reference sequence) yields MNHNY for CDR1 and SVGAGI for CDR2. The CDR3, from cysteine to phenylalanine, totals 11 residues. Only the CDR3 region is kept as DNA, spanning 33 bases read in frame from base 1. CD8 naive samples were obtained by positive selection for CCR7 among CD45RO-negative cells, yielding a CD45RA+CCR7+ population from which TemRA cells were excluded. The donors were healthy, HIV-negative adults who had no recently reported acute infections or vaccinations. Every donor was a Caucasian adult living in Nashville, Tennessee, USA. Blood was obtained by leukapheresis, after which PBMCs were separated by Ficoll-Histopaque density gradient centrifugation and cryopreserved in liquid nitrogen vapor phase. Purity and quantity of every magnetically sorted T cell population were checked by analytical flow cytometry. Each sorted fraction had its genomic DNA isolated and then quantified by UV absorbance on a Nanodrop 2000c.

Remarks on this clone: No cognate antigen has been identified for it. One junction end does not reproduce the germline sequence, and a read error may be involved.

TCR CDR3 regions were amplified from genomic DNA by multiplex PCR using the deep immunoSEQ assay. Extracted genomic DNA from each cell subset was spread evenly across all wells of several immunoSEQ 96-well plates, with each plate serving as a replicate. Each replicate PCR for sorted subsets received roughly 200 ng genomic DNA, equal to tens of thousands of T cell genomes. The purified libraries were quantified using a Qubit 3.0 fluorometer, sized with a Bioanalyzer 2100, and then quantified again using the KAPA Library Quantification kit. Every immunoSEQ 96-well plate was sequenced on a dedicated single-read 150-cycle Illumina NextSeq 550 flow cell. From the authors' description of their analysis: Because the immunoSEQ output held only junctional sequences and lacked quality scores, the filtering could not match the filtering applied to full-length reads. To assign V/J genes and CDR3, sequences were annotated using PyIR, a Python wrapper for IgBLAST v1.9, with IMGT germline references. Reads were filtered out if the reads had weak V/J assignments (E-value above 1e-6), no CDR3, stop codons, out-of-frame junctions, or ambiguous translated residues. V3J clonotypes were defined as sequences sharing the same inferred V gene, J gene, and CDR3 amino acid sequence. The percentage overlap between two repertoires was calculated by dividing the number of shared unique clonotypes by the size of the smaller repertoire. RTK rarefaction, the Chao1 estimator, and Recon v2.1 estimates of unobserved clonotypes were used to assess repertoire richness. OLGA was used to compute generation probabilities for all TCRbeta clonotypes that the gDNA method yielded from several donors. Here the immuneACCESS table is served through TCRdb, limited to in-frame sequences with V and J called. Missing clones are a known gap in these copies; in checked studies unresolved V genes cover under half, and the rest lacks a known reason. V, J and clone size were drawn from that table, and D and trimming were deduced from the DNA. For this sample there are about 2.2 million clones; roughly 93% appear just once. Of the sample, about 1.6% is held by the ten largest clones.

The full study reports these points: Clonotypes shared by all four sorted-subset donors showed higher generation probabilities than non-shared clonotypes. Incomplete sequencing was indicated by rarefaction of sorted-subset datasets, despite the large sequencing depth. About 5% of naive CD4, more than 3% of naive CD8, approximately 2.2% of memory CD4, and more than 0.35% of memory CD8 clonotypes were shared across several donors. Larger estimated clonotype richness was generally found for naive subsets than for memory subsets. Because the study included only a small number of donors, the genetic and exposure-history diversity represented was limited. Sampling was limited to blood, and TCR repertoires in tissue likely differ from TCR repertoires in blood. Pairwise subsampling led to the expectation that sequencing depth would affect the degree of clonotype sharing among donors.

The material sequenced was naive CD8+ T cells from PBMCs. This specimen's cell subset or site label, per the study, means: CD45RA+CCR7+. The receptor's source is a man between 18 and 29 years old in good health. Some clones in this sample may be carry-over from other donors' samples. Recombination connected TRBV6-6 to TRBJ1-5; 7 central bases correspond to TRBD1. The CDR3 has the sequence CASSYGQAWDF. The nucleotides are TGTGCCAGCAGTTACGGACAGGCCTGGGATTTT.